These 23 T cell receptor beta chains came from one sample sequenced in a study of cytomegalovirus exposure and HLA in healthy donors. Amplification used 60 Vbeta primers and 13 Jbeta primers. Clones were read by immunoSEQ multiplex PCR, and TCRdb kept only the in-frame ones, dropping some. This sample has about 140,000 clones, with around 80% found just once. The specimen was PBMCs. The receptor source for this set is a man in his forties or fifties in good health and CMV-seropositive.

This clone was seen only a few times. This sequence joins TRBV5-4 and TRBJ1-6; TRBD1 agrees at 7 bases. The germline V gene has CDR1 SGHNT and CDR2 YYREEE (reference sequence). This CDR3 is 15 amino acids long. V shed 1 base, J shed 8 bases, and the junction held 6 bases outside the gene matches. The CDR3 loop is CASSLQGGNHSPLHF. CDR3 DNA: TGTGCCAGCAGCTTGCAGGGGGGAAACCATTCACCCCTCCACTTT. The entire variable domain, with the rest obtained from reference TRBV5-4 and TRBJ1-6, is as follows: ETGVTQSPTHLIKTRGQQVTLRCSSQSGHNTVSWYQQALGQGPQFIFQYYREEENGRGNFPPRFSGLQFPNYSSELNVNALELDDSALYLCASSLQGGNHSPLHFGNGTRLTVT.

The chain uses TRBV18 and TRBJ2-5; TRBD2 is a possible D gene (6 bases). The CDR3 length is 15 residues. Germline assignment: CDR1 KGHSH and CDR2 LQKENI. Trimming shortened V by 3 bases and J by 3 bases, and 14 bases separated the two germline ends. CDR3: CASSPFRWGEETQYF. CDR3 nucleotide sequence: TGTGCCAGCTCACCCTTTCGATGGGGGGAAGAGACCCAGTACTTC.

The rearrangement joins TRBV4-3 to TRBJ2-3, with 10 positions matching TRBD2. Germline CDR1 reads LGHNA; CDR2 reads YSLEER. The CDR3 spans 17 residues. J lost 5 bases, V lost 0 bases, and 8 bases had no gene match. Written as DNA, the CDR3 is TGCGCCAGCAGCCAAGAGTCACTAGCGGGATCTAGAGATACGCAGTATTTT. It specifies CASSQESLAGSRDTQYF.

V is TRBV13 and J is TRBJ2-3, with 9 bases fitting TRBD2. Losses at the gene ends were 0 bases for V and 2 bases for J; bases not matched to a gene: 3. The CDR3 loop spans 16 amino acids. Germline V lookup: CDR1 PRHDT, CDR2 FYEKMQ (reference sequence). For the CDR3, the DNA is TGTGCCAGCAGCTTAGGGCTAGCGGGGATCACAGATACGCAGTATTTT. It encodes CASSLGLAGITDTQYF. Using reference TRBV13 and TRBJ2-3 for the parts outside the CDR3, the full variable domain is AAGVIQSPRHLIKEKRETATLKCYPIPRHDTVYWYQQGPGQDPQFLISFYEKMQSDKGSIPDRFSAQQFSDYHSELNMSSLELGDSALYFCASSLGLAGITDTQYFGPGTRLTVL.

The chain employs TRBV7-6 and TRBJ2-1, with a possible D match to TRBD1 (6 bases). The CDR3 totals 14 residues. V gave up 5 bases and J gave up 4 bases, with 12 bases separating them. Germline V lookup: CDR1 SGHVS, CDR2 FNYEAQ. The CDR3 coding sequence is TGTGCCAGCAGCGTCGGGACACTTTACAATGAGCAGTTCTTC. Protein sequence: CASSVGTLYNEQFF.

The chain joins TRBV6-5 to TRBJ1-4; D unclear. CDR3 length equals 13 residues. Trimming took off 2 bases at V and 4 bases at J, with 5 bases between the two ends. Germline V gene lookup returns CDR1 MNHEY and CDR2 SVGAGI. The CDR3 DNA sequence: TGTGCCAGCAGTTACCGGGGTAATGAAAAACTGTTTTTT. The encoded protein is CASSYRGNEKLFF.

Turning to this clone: The junction departs from the called germline gene at one end, perhaps through a read error. Additional DNA sequences in this sample encode the identical CDR3. The genes are TRBV12-5 and TRBJ2-2; possible D gene TRBD2, 6 bases. The germline CDR1 and CDR2 sequences are LGHNT and FRNRAP. The CDR3 length is 16 residues. The CDR3 spells CASGLLRGDNTGELFF. For the CDR3, the DNA is TGTGCTAGCGGTTTGCTGCGGGGAGATAACACCGGGGAGCTGTTTTTT.

The genes are TRBV14 and TRBJ2-1; 14 positions agree with TRBD2. The CDR3 runs 16 residues. V was pared by 6 bases and J by 5 bases, with 6 bases of the junction left unmatched. Germline CDR1 reads SGHDN; CDR2 reads FVKESK. The CDR3 DNA reads as TGTGCCAGCAGACAGAGACTAGCGGGGGGGGACAATGAGCAGTTCTTC. This sequence encodes CASRQRLAGGDNEQFF. Full variable domain (outside the CDR3, taken from reference TRBV14 and TRBJ2-1): EAGVTQFPSHSVIEKGQTVTLRCDPISGHDNLYWYRRVMGKEIKFLLHFVKESKQDESGMPNNRFLAERTGGTYSTLKVQPAELEDSGVYFCASRQRLAGGDNEQFFGPGTRLTVL.

CDR3 protein: CASRDGTTESQPQHF. The CDR3 nucleotides are TGTGCCAGCAGGGACGGGACAACAGAGAGTCAGCCCCAGCATTTT. V and J are TRBV6-5 and TRBJ1-5; possibly TRBD1 for D (6 bases). This CDR3 contains 15 residues. V lost 6 bases to trimming and J lost 6 bases, with 18 bases between them. CDR1 is MNHEY, CDR2 SVGAGI, per germline.

This rearrangement joins TRBV5-1 to TRBJ2-3; D is possibly TRBD2 (5 bases). CDR3 length: 14 residues. Per germline, CDR1 SGHRS and CDR2 YFSETQ. Trimming shortened V by 0 bases and J by 3 bases, and 8 bases separated the two germline ends. CDR3 in DNA: TGCGCCAGCAGCTTGGAGAGGACTACAGATACGCAGTATTTT. Protein sequence: CASSLERTTDTQYF.

The gene calls are TRBV5-1 and TRBJ2-3, with TRBD2 matching 8 bases. V was pared by 4 bases and J by 4 bases, with 8 bases of the junction left unmatched. The germline V gene encodes CDR1 SGHRS and CDR2 YFSETQ. The CDR3 contains 15 residues. The CDR3 DNA sequence: TGCGCCAGCAGCCCCACGGGGGGGCGGTCAGATACGCAGTATTTT. It is translated as CASSPTGGRSDTQYF.

This chain joins TRBV5-1 and TRBJ2-7, with 8 bases identical to TRBD1. J gave up 2 bases and V 0 bases, and 1 base lay outside the gene matches. The CDR3 contains 14 residues. Germline CDR1 SGHRS, CDR2 YFSETQ. As DNA, the CDR3 is TGCGCCAGCAGCTTGGAACAGGGGGCCTACGAGCAGTACTTC. Residues: CASSLEQGAYEQYF.

This sequence joins TRBV27 and TRBJ2-7, with 8 bases aligning to TRBD2. The germline V gene has CDR1 MNHEY and CDR2 SMNVEV (reference sequence). V was clipped by 5 bases and J by 2 bases; unmatched bases: 5. There are 14 residues in the CDR3. The CDR3 DNA follows: TGTGCCAGCAGTGGGACTAGTTGGCCCTACGAGCAGTACTTC. Translating gives CASSGTSWPYEQYF.

The chain carries TRBV7-2 and TRBJ1-5; D may be TRBD1 (6 bases). Trimming took 2 bases from V and 0 from J, leaving 11 bases between them. The CDR3 extends over 16 amino acids. Per germline, CDR1 SGHTA and CDR2 FQGNSA. This CDR3 reads CASSLMGAFSNQPQHF. CDR3 coding DNA: TGTGCCAGCAGCTTAATGGGGGCGTTTAGCAATCAGCCCCAGCATTTT.

The J gene is TRBJ2-6, the V gene TRBV28; 8 nucleotides match TRBD1. CDR1 is MDHEN and CDR2 is SYDVKM in the germline V gene. CDR3 length: 16 residues. J was trimmed by 6 bases and V by 4 bases; bases with no gene match: 8. CDR3 sequence: CASSSQGALVANVLTF. In DNA form, the CDR3 reads TGTGCCAGCAGTTCCCAGGGGGCACTAGTGGCCAACGTCCTGACTTTC.

This sequence joins TRBV2 and TRBJ1-3, with D unclear. The CDR3 is 14 residues long. Germline assignment: CDR1 SNHLY and CDR2 FYNNEI. Trimming took off 6 bases at V and 0 bases at J, with 9 bases between the two ends. The CDR3 spells CASSVQFSGNTIYF. CDR3 coding DNA: TGTGCCAGCAGCGTACAGTTCTCTGGAAACACCATATATTTT.

Details on this clone: A read error may produce the germline difference seen at one junction end. The chain combines TRBV2 with TRBJ1-5; D possibly corresponds to TRBD1 (6 bases). This CDR3 has 15 amino acids. CDR1 and CDR2 from the germline V gene are SNHLY and FYNNEI. DNA of the CDR3: TGTGCCAGCAGTGAAGGGGGGCGAAGCAATCAGCCCCGGCATTTT. Translation: CASSEGGRSNQPRHF. Complete variable domain (other parts from reference TRBV2 and TRBJ1-5): EPEVTQTPSHQVTQMGQEVILRCVPISNHLYFYWYRQILGQKVEFLVSFYNNEISEKSEIFDDQFSVERPDGSNFTLKIRSTKLEDSAMYFCASSEGGRSNQPRHFGDGTRLSIL.

The chain combines TRBV9 with TRBJ2-1; D possibly corresponds to TRBD1 (6 bases). V dropped 1 base and J dropped 5 bases, with 13 bases sitting between them. The CDR3 extends over 15 amino acids. Germline lookup yields CDR1 SGDLS and CDR2 YYNGEE. The CDR3 protein is CASSVTGTTNNEQFF. The CDR3 DNA sequence: TGTGCCAGCAGCGTAACAGGGACGACAAACAATGAGCAGTTCTTC.

The sample holds one count of this clone. V is TRBV25-1 and J is TRBJ1-1; D possibly corresponds to TRBD1 (5 bases). The germline gives CDR1 MGHDK, CDR2 SYGVNS. The CDR3 sequence is 13 residues long. V was trimmed by 4 bases and J by 4 bases, leaving 10 bases between them. CDR3 amino acids: CASSGGHITEAFF. DNA for the CDR3: TGTGCCAGCAGTGGCGGACATATCACTGAAGCTTTCTTT.

The genes are TRBV30 and TRBJ2-7, with 7 positions matching TRBD1. The CDR3 sequence is 13 residues long. V gave up 1 base and J gave up 5 bases; unmatched junction bases: 5. Germline V gene sequence: CDR1 GTSNPN, CDR2 SVGIG (reference sequence). DNA for the CDR3: TGTGCCTGGAGTGCCCGGGACAGTCACGAGCAGTACTTC. Its protein product is CAWSARDSHEQYF.

The chain is built from TRBV28 and TRBJ2-7; D uncertain. Germline-derived CDR1 and CDR2 are MDHEN and SYDVKM. With 6 bases removed from V and 4 bases from J, the gap between germline ends came to 16 bases. This CDR3 comprises 14 residues. The CDR3: CASSPFPRDYEQYF. The DNA for the CDR3 is TGTGCCAGCAGCCCCTTCCCTAGAGATTACGAGCAGTACTTC.

V gene TRBV11-3 combines with J gene TRBJ2-1; D possibly corresponds to TRBD1 (6 bases). Trimming removed 5 bases from V and 3 bases from J, with 20 bases in between. From germline, CDR1 is SGHNT and CDR2 YENEEA. The CDR3 extends over 17 amino acids. The CDR3 loop is CASSPGRGRGVYNEQFF. DNA for the CDR3: TGTGCCAGCAGCCCTGGCAGGGGACGAGGAGTCTACAATGAGCAGTTCTTC. Based on the CDR3 plus reference TRBV11-3 and TRBJ2-1, the full variable domain is EAGVVQSPRYKIIEKKQPVAFWCNPISGHNTLYWYLQNLGQGPELLIRYENEEAVDDSQLPKDRFSAERLKGVDSTLKIQPAELGDSAVYLCASSPGRGRGVYNEQFFGPGTRLTVL.

This clone was recorded a few times. The gene calls are TRBV19 and TRBJ2-7, with TRBD1 identical over 8 bases. The CDR3 is made up of 12 amino acids. CDR1 is LNHDA, CDR2 SQIVND, per germline (reference sequence). The junction had 4 bases not matched to a gene; V was cut back by 6 bases and J by 6 bases. CDR3 bases: TGTGCCAGTAGCGAGGACAGGGCCGAGCAGTACTTC. Translating gives CASSEDRAEQYF.